Listed below are T cell receptor beta chains from one sample, sequenced in a study of T cells in Graves' hyperthyroidism and ophthalmopathy. TCRdb re-analysed the multiplex PCR reads in MiXCR, keeping a single row per CDR3 protein. The sample has fewer than 750,000 distinct CDR3 sequences, 14% seen once. Sample: blood. These receptors came from a woman between 45 and 65 years old with Graves' ophthalmopathy. Each CDR3 is given with its conserved first and last residue. D genes are given only for firm matches. Some rows mark clone size as missing; the rest say once, few, many or name a class of expanded clone.

DNA	CDR3	D	V	J	size	length
TGTGCCAGCAGTGAATGGGACAGGGGGGCTTTCTTT	CASSEWDRGAFF	TRBD1	TRBV2	TRBJ1-1	.	12
TGTGCCAGCAGTCCCCTACAGACTAGCGGAAACTACAATGAGCAGTTCTTC	CASSPLQTSGNYNEQFF	TRBD2	TRBV27	TRBJ2-1	many	17
TGTGCCAGCTCTAGCGGGAGTCGTTCATGGGAGCAGTACTTC	CASSSGSRSWEQYF	TRBD2	TRBV6-1	TRBJ2-7	.	14
TGTGCCAGCTCACCCGGAGTCACAGATACGCAGTATTTT	CASSPGVTDTQYF	.	TRBV18	TRBJ2-3	many	13
TGTGCCAGCAGCTTGGGGAACAGGGAAGAGACCCAGTACTTC	CASSLGNREETQYF	.	TRBV5-4	TRBJ2-5	.	14
TGTGCCAGCAGCTTAGGGATGGCGGGAGGAAACACCGGGGAGCTGCTTTTT	CASSLGMAGGNTGELLF	TRBD2	TRBV11-2	TRBJ2-2	.	17
TGTGCCAGCAGTTTAAGTCAGGGTTGGGCTGAAGCTTTCTTT	CASSLSQGWAEAFF	.	TRBV12-3/TRBV12-4	TRBJ1-1	many	14
TGTGCCATCAGTGATACGCGGACAGGGAACAATGAGCAGTTCTTC	CAISDTRTGNNEQFF	TRBD1	TRBV10-3	TRBJ2-1	many	15
TGTGCCAGCAGCTTAGGCCGGGGAGGGAAGAGCAATCAGCCCCAGCATTTT	CASSLGRGGKSNQPQHF	.	TRBV13	TRBJ1-5	many	17
TGTGCCAGCAGCTCCGGACAGGGTCTATTTCGTACGCAGTATTTT	CASSSGQGLFRTQYF	TRBD1	TRBV6-1	TRBJ2-3	few	15
TGTGCCAGCAGCCAGTCCCGGCGCGATGAGCAGTTCTTC	CASSQSRRDEQFF	.	TRBV4-2	TRBJ2-1	few	13
TGTGCCAGCAGCTTCCCAGCGCGGCAGGGAAAAAACATTCAGTACTTC	CASSFPARQGKNIQYF	.	TRBV7-9	TRBJ2-4	many	16
TGTGCCAGCAGCAAAGGGGGGAGCGGACCCTCTAATGAAAAACTGTTTTTT	CASSKGGSGPSNEKLFF	.	TRBV7-2	TRBJ1-4	many	17
TGTGCCAGCAGTTACCAAAGGACAGGGGGCTGGGCTGAGCAGTTCTTC	CASSYQRTGGWAEQFF	TRBD1	TRBV6-6	TRBJ2-1	many	16
TGTGCCAGTAGTGGTCCAACGCAGGGAGTCAATCAGCCCCAGCATTTT	CASSGPTQGVNQPQHF	.	TRBV19	TRBJ1-5	.	16
TGTGCCAGCAGGATAAAGACCGGTCATGGCTACACCTTC	CASRIKTGHGYTF	.	TRBV6-2/TRBV6-3	TRBJ1-2	many	13
TGTGCCAGCAGGGGAGGGGTGGTATCGTCCTATAATTCACCCCTCCACTTT	CASRGGVVSSYNSPLHF	.	TRBV25-1	TRBJ1-6	.	17
TGTGCCAGCAGTTGGAAAGCTCAGGGGGCCACTGAAGCTTTCTTT	CASSWKAQGATEAFF	TRBD1	TRBV6-5	TRBJ1-1	.	15
TGTGCCAGCAGGAAACCGGGACAACACTTATACGAGCAGTACTTC	CASRKPGQHLYEQYF	.	TRBV25-1	TRBJ2-7	.	15
TGTGCCAGCAGCCAACCTCGGGGTATAGATGAAAAACTGTTTTTT	CASSQPRGIDEKLFF	.	TRBV3-1	TRBJ1-4	.	15
TGCGCCAGCAGCCAAGATTCGTACTCCGGGGAGCTGTTTTTT	CASSQDSYSGELFF	.	TRBV4-3	TRBJ2-2	.	14
TGCAGTGCTAGCGCTCCCCCAACTAATGAAAAACTGTTTTTT	CSASAPPTNEKLFF	.	TRBV20-1	TRBJ1-4	.	14
TGTGCCAGCAGTTCCGTCGGGGCCAGTCAGCCCCAGCATTTT	CASSSVGASQPQHF	.	TRBV28	TRBJ1-5	.	14
TGTGCCAGCTCGAAAGGGTGGAACACCGGGGAGCTGTTTTTT	CASSKGWNTGELFF	.	TRBV7-3	TRBJ2-2	many	14
TGTGCCATCAGTTTGGGACAGGGTGACAATCAGCCCCAGCATTTT	CAISLGQGDNQPQHF	TRBD1	TRBV10-3	TRBJ1-5	many	15
TGTGCCAGCAGCCAACATGACATGGGCTCCTACAATGAGCAGTTCTTC	CASSQHDMGSYNEQFF	.	TRBV7-3	TRBJ2-1	many	16
TGTGCCAGCAGCCCGGACAGAGCCCTAGCCAAAAACATTCAGTACTTC	CASSPDRALAKNIQYF	.	TRBV2	TRBJ2-4	many	16
TGTGCCAGCAGTTTTGCAGGGTGGACCGGGGAGCTGTTTTTT	CASSFAGWTGELFF	.	TRBV27	TRBJ2-2	many	14
TGTGCCAGCAGTTATACCAGGGAGAACACTGAAGCTTTCTTT	CASSYTRENTEAFF	.	TRBV6-2/TRBV6-3	TRBJ1-1	many	14
TGTGCCAGCACACGACAGAGAGGGTACACAGATACGCAGTATTTT	CASTRQRGYTDTQYF	.	TRBV13	TRBJ2-3	many	15
TGTGCCAGCACTCAAGGGGGAGGGGTTTTCGCCAATGAGCAGTTCTTC	CASTQGGGVFANEQFF	.	TRBV6-2/TRBV6-3	TRBJ2-1	.	16
TGCAGTGCTAGAGATCCGGGGCGCGCTGAAGCTTTCTTT	CSARDPGRAEAFF	.	TRBV20-1	TRBJ1-1	.	13
TGCAGCGGAGGACAGGGGGACTCGTTTGAGCAGTTCTTC	CSGGQGDSFEQFF	TRBD1	TRBV29-1	TRBJ2-1	many	13
TGCAGTGCTAGCCCCTTTGGAGGGGGGCCCGGGGAGACCCAGTACTTC	CSASPFGGGPGETQYF	.	TRBV20-1	TRBJ2-5	.	16
TGTGCCAGCAGTTCCGTAGCGACAGATACGCAGTATTTT	CASSSVATDTQYF	.	TRBV12-3/TRBV12-4	TRBJ2-3	many	13
TGCGCCAGCAGCTTTGAGGGGGGGGGCACAGATACGCAGTATTTT	CASSFEGGGTDTQYF	.	TRBV5-1	TRBJ2-3	many	15
TGTGCCAGTAGTATAGACGGGCGGGGCACTGAAGCTTTCTTT	CASSIDGRGTEAFF	.	TRBV19	TRBJ1-1	many	14
TGTGCCAGCTCATCGGACTCTTTGACGAACACTGAAGCTTTCTTT	CASSSDSLTNTEAFF	.	TRBV18	TRBJ1-1	few	15
TGTGCCAGCAGTGATAACAGGGGCGGCACTGAAGCTTTCTTT	CASSDNRGGTEAFF	TRBD1	TRBV6-1	TRBJ1-1	many	14
TGTGCCAGCAGCCAGGGACTCAGGGGTGCACCCCTCCACTTT	CASSQGLRGAPLHF	.	TRBV4-2	TRBJ1-6	few	14
TGTGCCGGTAGCCCAACACGGATACACACTGAAGCTTTCTTT	CAGSPTRIHTEAFF	.	TRBV19	TRBJ1-1	once	14
TGTGCCAGCTCTAGCGGGATGGCCACCGGGGAGCTGTTTTTT	CASSSGMATGELFF	TRBD2	TRBV18	TRBJ2-2	few	14
TGTGCCAGCAGTCCCCAAGGGGGCCAGCCCCAGCATTTT	CASSPQGGQPQHF	TRBD1	TRBV12-3/TRBV12-4	TRBJ1-5	many	13
TGTGCCAGCACCATAACCCACACTGAAGCTTTCTTT	CASTITHTEAFF	.	TRBV12-3/TRBV12-4	TRBJ1-1	many	12
.	CATSTTGGGDFGPGETQYF	.	TRBV15	TRBJ2-5	.	19
TGCAGCGTCCTGGGACTAGCGGGAAACAATGAGCAGTTCTTC	CSVLGLAGNNEQFF	TRBD2	TRBV29-1	TRBJ2-1	.	14
TGTGCCACCACCCCCACTGGACTAGCGGGAATTAAAGAGACCCAGTACTTC	CATTPTGLAGIKETQYF	TRBD2	TRBV27	TRBJ2-5	many	17
TGTGCCAGCAGCCCCCCGGGATTGAGGTCAGCTAACTATGGCTACACCTTC	CASSPPGLRSANYGYTF	.	TRBV7-2	TRBJ1-2	many	17
TGTGCCAGTAGTATACTAGCGGGAGTGCCCAATGAGCAGTTCTTC	CASSILAGVPNEQFF	TRBD2	TRBV19	TRBJ2-1	few	15
TGCAGTGCTAGAGATGTGGCGGGAGGGCCGGTCAGCTCCTACAATGAGCAGTTCTTC	CSARDVAGGPVSSYNEQFF	TRBD2	TRBV20-1	TRBJ2-1	many	19
TGCAGTGCTAGAGATATGAAGGGAAGTGAAAAACTGTTTTTT	CSARDMKGSEKLFF	.	TRBV20-1	TRBJ1-4	many	14
TGCGCCAGCAGCTTGGGAGGGACCCAACTAGGAGACGAGCAGTACTTC	CASSLGGTQLGDEQYF	.	TRBV5-1	TRBJ2-7	many	16
TGTGCCAGCAGCTCCAGGAACACCGGGGAGCTGTTTTTT	CASSSRNTGELFF	.	TRBV11-2	TRBJ2-2	many	13
TGTGCCAGCAGCTTTGCAGGCAGGGGAGAAGGACAGCCCCAGCATTTT	CASSFAGRGEGQPQHF	.	TRBV7-8	TRBJ1-5	few	16
TGTGCCAGCAGCCCCGTGGGACAGACCGGTCAGCCCCAGCATTTT	CASSPVGQTGQPQHF	TRBD1	TRBV7-2	TRBJ1-5	many	15
TGTGCCAGCAGCCCCCGGACAGGGCGCACCTACGAGCAGTACTTC	CASSPRTGRTYEQYF	TRBD1	TRBV6-2/TRBV6-3	TRBJ2-7	many	15
TGTGCCTGGACGCGGACAGGCACCTTTGGGGGCTACACCTTC	CAWTRTGTFGGYTF	TRBD1	TRBV30	TRBJ1-2	many	14
TGTGCCAGCAGCTTGTCCGGACTAGCGGGAAACCTCTCCTACAATGAGCAGTTCTTC	CASSLSGLAGNLSYNEQFF	TRBD2	TRBV5-5	TRBJ2-1	few	19
TGTGCCAGCTCACCATTTCTGGGGTTGAATGAGCAGTTCTTC	CASSPFLGLNEQFF	.	TRBV18	TRBJ2-1	many	14